Below, 11 T cell receptor beta chains from the same sample are listed, as sequenced in a study of cytomegalovirus exposure and HLA in healthy donors. With 60 Vbeta and 13 Jbeta primers, the PCR was carried out. Assay used: immunoSEQ multiplex PCR; TCRdb lists only in-frame clones, some missing. Seen here are roughly 100,000 clones, about 74% observed once, and the top ten hold less than 8.5%. The sample consisted of PBMCs. The origin of the receptors is a female donor in good health and CMV-seronegative.

With regard to this clone: Compared with germline, one end of the junction differs, possibly owing to a read error. V usage is TRBV6-5 and J usage is TRBJ1-1, with 7 bases fitting TRBD1. Germline V gives CDR1 MNHEY, CDR2 SVGAGI. The CDR3 loop spans 13 amino acids. CDR3 loop: CASTDRVNTEAFF. Here the CDR3 DNA reads TGTGCCAGCACCGACAGGGTGAATACTGAAGCTTTCTTT.

The chain links TRBV4-1 to TRBJ2-2; D gene ambiguous. The CDR3 runs to 15 residues. The V gene's germline CDR1 is MGHRA and CDR2 YSYEKL. Trimming pared 3 bases from V and 1 base from J, leaving 9 bases between. The CDR3 loop is CASSQIILNTGELFF. The CDR3 nucleotides are TGCGCCAGCAGCCAGATTATACTGAACACCGGGGAGCTGTTTTTT.

This rearrangement joins TRBV5-4 to TRBJ1-2, with D hard to call. Per the germline V gene, CDR1 is SGHNT and CDR2 is YYREEE (reference sequence). Trimming pared 0 bases from V and 8 bases from J, leaving 8 bases between. The CDR3 spans 12 residues. CDR3 residues: CASSLAARGYTF. Here the CDR3 DNA reads TGTGCCAGCAGCTTGGCTGCCAGGGGCTACACCTTC. The full variable domain, completed using reference TRBV5-4 and TRBJ1-2, is ETGVTQSPTHLIKTRGQQVTLRCSSQSGHNTVSWYQQALGQGPQFIFQYYREEENGRGNFPPRFSGLQFPNYSSELNVNALELDDSALYLCASSLAARGYTFGSGTRLTVV.

This clone was seen more than once but under ten times. This rearrangement joins TRBV5-6 to TRBJ2-3, with 10 bases aligning to TRBD2. The CDR3 covers 18 residues. Unmatched junction bases numbered 8, after V lost 1 base and J lost 0 bases. Germline values: CDR1 SGHDT, CDR2 YYEEEE. CDR3 amino acids: CASSLILAGAPSTDTQYF. CDR3 nucleotides: TGTGCCAGCAGCTTGATCCTAGCGGGGGCCCCGAGCACAGATACGCAGTATTTT.

This rearrangement joins TRBV5-1 to TRBJ2-4; 7 bases are shared with TRBD1. The trim removed 5 bases at V and 0 bases at J, leaving 8 bases unmatched. The CDR3 covers 16 residues. Germline V gives CDR1 SGHRS, CDR2 YFSETQ. CDR3 nucleotide sequence: TGCGCCAGCAGATGGGGGACAGATCTAGCCAAAAACATTCAGTACTTC. This sequence encodes CASRWGTDLAKNIQYF.

The chain is built from TRBV9 and TRBJ2-6; tentative D call: TRBD2 (5 bases). This CDR3 contains 19 residues. V was trimmed by 0 bases and J by 1 base, leaving 17 bases between them. Per the germline V gene, CDR1 is SGDLS and CDR2 is YYNGEE. The CDR3 DNA is TGTGCCAGCAGCGTAGGGCGCGGGTTCCTAACGTCTGGGGCCAACGTCCTGACTTTC. Translated: CASSVGRGFLTSGANVLTF.

The DNA for the CDR3 is TGTGCCAGTAGTATAGACCTCACCACGGGGGTGGAGCAGTACTTC. Amino acids: CASSIDLTTGVEQYF. The chain joins TRBV19 to TRBJ2-7, with TRBD2 as a possible D gene (6 bases). Germline CDR1 reads LNHDA; CDR2 reads SQIVND (reference sequence). The V end lost 0 bases, the J end lost 7 bases, and 16 bases lay between the germline ends. The CDR3 extends over 15 amino acids.

This clone was seen just once. J is TRBJ2-5 and V is TRBV5-8; a possible D gene is TRBD1 (6 bases). V was clipped by 3 bases and J by 2 bases, with 14 bases between them. This CDR3 has 15 residues. Germline V CDR1 and CDR2: SGHTS, YDEGEE. Here the CDR3 reads CASSSTGWWQETQYF. In nucleotides, the CDR3 is TGTGCCAGCAGCTCAACAGGGTGGTGGCAAGAGACCCAGTACTTC.

The genes are TRBV15 and TRBJ1-5, with unresolved D. V lost 3 bases and J 14 bases, leaving 14 bases between the germline ends. The CDR3 consists of 12 residues. CDR1 and CDR2 from the germline V gene are LNHNV and YYDKDF (reference sequence). CDR3 residues: CATSSPTTRKHF. The CDR3 DNA reads as TGTGCCACCAGCAGCCCGACCACGAGGAAGCATTTT.

This clone was seen a few times. The rearrangement uses TRBV7-2 and TRBJ2-3, with a weak D call TRBD2 (6 bases). Trimming took 1 base from V and 7 from J, leaving 12 bases between them. The CDR3 runs to 14 residues. From germline, CDR1 is SGHTA and CDR2 FQGNSA. The CDR3 DNA sequence: TGTGCCAGCAGCTTAGTAGAGGGACTTTATACGCAGTATTTT. Translation: CASSLVEGLYTQYF.

The chain links TRBV7-9 to TRBJ1-2; 9 bases map to TRBD1. With 5 bases clipped from V and 4 bases from J, the junction kept 2 bases outside the gene matches. CDR1 is SEHNR and CDR2 is FQNEAQ in the germline V gene (reference sequence). This CDR3 has 13 residues. In nucleotides, the CDR3 is TGTGCCAGCAGCCTACAGGGGGCCTATGGCTACACCTTC. This gives the protein CASSLQGAYGYTF.